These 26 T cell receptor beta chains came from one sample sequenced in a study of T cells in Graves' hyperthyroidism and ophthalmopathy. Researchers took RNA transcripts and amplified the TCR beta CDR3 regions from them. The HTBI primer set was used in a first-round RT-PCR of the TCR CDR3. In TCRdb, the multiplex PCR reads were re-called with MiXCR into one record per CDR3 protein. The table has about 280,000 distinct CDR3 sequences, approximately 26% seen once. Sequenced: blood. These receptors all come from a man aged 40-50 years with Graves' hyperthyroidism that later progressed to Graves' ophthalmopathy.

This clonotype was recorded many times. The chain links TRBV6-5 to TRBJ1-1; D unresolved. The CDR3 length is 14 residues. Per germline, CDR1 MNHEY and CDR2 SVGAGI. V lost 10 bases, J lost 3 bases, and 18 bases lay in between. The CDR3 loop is CATTQDGVYTEAFF. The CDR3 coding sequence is TGTGCCACCACGCAGGACGGCGTGTACACTGAAGCTTTCTTT.

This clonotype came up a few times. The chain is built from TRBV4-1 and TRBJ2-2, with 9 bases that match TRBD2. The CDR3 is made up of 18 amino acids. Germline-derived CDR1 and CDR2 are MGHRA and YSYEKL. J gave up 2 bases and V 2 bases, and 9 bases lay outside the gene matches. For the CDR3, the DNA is TGCGCCAGCAGCCAACCCCACGGACTAGCGAGAAACACCGGGGAGCTGTTTTTT. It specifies CASSQPHGLARNTGELFF.

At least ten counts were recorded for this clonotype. The CDR3 sequence: CASSQFGYTF. In nucleotides, the CDR3 is TGTGCCAGCAGTCAATTTGGCTACACCTTC. The gene calls are TRBV6-1 and TRBJ1-2, with D hard to call. Germline V gene lookup returns CDR1 MNHNS and CDR2 SASEGT. Trimming stripped 5 bases from V and 7 bases from J, with 5 bases between. The CDR3 sequence is 10 residues long.

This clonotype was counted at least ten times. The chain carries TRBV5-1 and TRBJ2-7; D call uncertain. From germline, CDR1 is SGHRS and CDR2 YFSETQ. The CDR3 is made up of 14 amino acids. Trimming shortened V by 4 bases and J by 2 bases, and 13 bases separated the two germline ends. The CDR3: CASSPAAETYEQYF. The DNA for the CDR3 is TGCGCCAGCAGCCCGGCAGCTGAAACCTACGAGCAGTACTTC.

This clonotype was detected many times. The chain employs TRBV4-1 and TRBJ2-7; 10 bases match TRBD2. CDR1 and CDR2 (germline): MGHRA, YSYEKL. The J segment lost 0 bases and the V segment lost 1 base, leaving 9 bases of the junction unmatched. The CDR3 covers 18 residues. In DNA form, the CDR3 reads TGCGCCAGCAGCCAAGGACCGCGCTCTAGCGGGAGCTCCTACGAGCAGTACTTC. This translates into CASSQGPRSSGSSYEQYF.

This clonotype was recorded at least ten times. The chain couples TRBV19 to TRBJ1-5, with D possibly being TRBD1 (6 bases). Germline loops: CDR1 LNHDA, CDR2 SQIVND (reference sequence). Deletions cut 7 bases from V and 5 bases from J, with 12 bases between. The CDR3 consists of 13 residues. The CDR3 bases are TGTGCCAGTAAGGACAGTCTTGATCAGCCCCAGCATTTT. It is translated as CASKDSLDQPQHF. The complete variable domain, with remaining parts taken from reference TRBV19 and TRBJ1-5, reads DGGITQSPKYLFRKEGQNVTLSCEQNLNHDAMYWYRQDPGQGLRLIYYSQIVNDFQKGDIAEGYSVSREKKESFPLTVTSAQKNPTAFYLCASKDSLDQPQHFGDGTRLSIL.

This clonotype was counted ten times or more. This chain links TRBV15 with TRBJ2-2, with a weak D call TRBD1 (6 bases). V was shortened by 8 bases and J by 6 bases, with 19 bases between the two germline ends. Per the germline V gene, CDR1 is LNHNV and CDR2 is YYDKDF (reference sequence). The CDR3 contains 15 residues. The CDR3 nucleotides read TGTGCCACCTCCCGAGCAGGGGTGGTAGCCGGGGAGCTGTTTTTT. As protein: CATSRAGVVAGELFF. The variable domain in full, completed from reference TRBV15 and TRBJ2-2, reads DAMVIQNPRYQVTQFGKPVTLSCSQTLNHNVMYWYQQKSSQAPKLLFHYYDKDFNNEADTPDNFQSRRPNTSFCFLDIRSPGLGDTAMYLCATSRAGVVAGELFFGEGSRLTVL.

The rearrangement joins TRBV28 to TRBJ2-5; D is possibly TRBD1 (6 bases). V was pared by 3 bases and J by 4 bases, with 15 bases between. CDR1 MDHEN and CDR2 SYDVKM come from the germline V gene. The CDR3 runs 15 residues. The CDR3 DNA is TGTGCCAGCAGTTTGAGGGGACACCTGAGAGAGACCCAGTACTTC. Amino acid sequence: CASSLRGHLRETQYF.

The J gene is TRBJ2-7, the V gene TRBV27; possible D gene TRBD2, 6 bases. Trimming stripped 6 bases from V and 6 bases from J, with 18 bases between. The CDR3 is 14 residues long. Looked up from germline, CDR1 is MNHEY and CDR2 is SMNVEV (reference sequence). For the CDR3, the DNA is TGTGCCAGCAGCCCTTACACTAGCCCCAGCGAGCAGTACTTC. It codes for CASSPYTSPSEQYF.

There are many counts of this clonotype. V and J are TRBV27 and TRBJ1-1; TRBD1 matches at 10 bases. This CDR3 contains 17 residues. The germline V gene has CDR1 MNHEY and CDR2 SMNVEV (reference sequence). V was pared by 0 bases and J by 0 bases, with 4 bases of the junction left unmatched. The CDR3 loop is CASSLSGQGHVNTEAFF. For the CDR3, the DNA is TGTGCCAGCAGTTTATCGGGACAGGGGCACGTGAACACTGAAGCTTTCTTT.

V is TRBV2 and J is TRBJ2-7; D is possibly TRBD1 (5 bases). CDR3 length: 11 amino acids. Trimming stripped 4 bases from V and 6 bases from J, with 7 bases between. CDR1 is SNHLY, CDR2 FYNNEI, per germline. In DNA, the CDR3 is TGTGCCAGCAGTGTTGACAGCGAGCAGTACTTC. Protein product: CASSVDSEQYF.

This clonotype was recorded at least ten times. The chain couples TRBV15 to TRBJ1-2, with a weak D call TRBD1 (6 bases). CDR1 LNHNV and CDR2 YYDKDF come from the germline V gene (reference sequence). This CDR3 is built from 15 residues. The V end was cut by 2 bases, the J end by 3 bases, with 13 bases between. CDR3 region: CATSRNRERYYGYTF. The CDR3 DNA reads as TGTGCCACCAGCAGAAACAGGGAGCGGTACTATGGCTACACCTTC.

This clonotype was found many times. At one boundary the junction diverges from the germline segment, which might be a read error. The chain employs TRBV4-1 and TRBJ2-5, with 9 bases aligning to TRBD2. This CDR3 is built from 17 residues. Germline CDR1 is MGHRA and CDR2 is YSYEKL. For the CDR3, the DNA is TGCGCCAGCAGCAAAGATTGGGCTAGCGGGATGGAGGGGCTCCAGTACTTC. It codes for CASSKDWASGMEGLQYF.

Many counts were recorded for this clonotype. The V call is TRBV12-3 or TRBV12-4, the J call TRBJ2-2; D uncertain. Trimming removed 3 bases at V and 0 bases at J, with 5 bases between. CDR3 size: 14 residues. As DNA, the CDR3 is TGTGCCAGCAGTTTGCTCGCGAACACCGGGGAGCTGTTTTTT. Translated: CASSLLANTGELFF.

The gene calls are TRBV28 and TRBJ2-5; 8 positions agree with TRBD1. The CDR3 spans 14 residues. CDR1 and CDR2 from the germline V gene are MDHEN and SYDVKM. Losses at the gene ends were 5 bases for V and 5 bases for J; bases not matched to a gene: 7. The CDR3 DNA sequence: TGTGCCAGCAGTCGTGGACAGGGTGGGGAGACCCAGTACTTC. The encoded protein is CASSRGQGGETQYF.

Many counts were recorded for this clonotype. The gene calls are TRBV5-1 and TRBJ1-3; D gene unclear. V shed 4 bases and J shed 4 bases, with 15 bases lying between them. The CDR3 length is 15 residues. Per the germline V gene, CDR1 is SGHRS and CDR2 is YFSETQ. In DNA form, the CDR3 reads TGCGCCAGCAGCCTCTCCCGGGTCGGAGGAAACACCATATATTTT. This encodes CASSLSRVGGNTIYF.

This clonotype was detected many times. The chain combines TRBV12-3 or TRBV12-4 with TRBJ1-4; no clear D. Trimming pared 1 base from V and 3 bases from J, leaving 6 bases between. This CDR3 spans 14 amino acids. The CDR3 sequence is CASSLGQANEKLFF. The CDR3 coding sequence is TGTGCCAGCAGTTTAGGGCAGGCTAATGAAAAACTGTTTTTT.

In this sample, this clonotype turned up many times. In DNA, the CDR3 is TGCAGTGCTAGTGTCCCCCGGGAAAGAGAGACCCAGTACTTC. This sequence encodes CSASVPRERETQYF. The gene calls are TRBV20-1 and TRBJ2-5; D is perhaps TRBD2 (5 bases). The CDR3 sequence is 14 residues long. CDR1 and CDR2 from the germline V gene are DFQATT and SNEGSKA (reference sequence). The germline V and J ends were trimmed by 3 bases and 4 bases, with 15 bases remaining between them.

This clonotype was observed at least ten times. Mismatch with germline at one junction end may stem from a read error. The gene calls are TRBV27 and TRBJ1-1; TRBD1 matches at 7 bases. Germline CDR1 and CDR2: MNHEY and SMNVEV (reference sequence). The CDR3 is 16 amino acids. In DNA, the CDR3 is TGTGCCAGCGGTTTGGACAGGTGGGGCATGAACACTGAAGCTTTCTTT. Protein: CASGLDRWGMNTEAFF.

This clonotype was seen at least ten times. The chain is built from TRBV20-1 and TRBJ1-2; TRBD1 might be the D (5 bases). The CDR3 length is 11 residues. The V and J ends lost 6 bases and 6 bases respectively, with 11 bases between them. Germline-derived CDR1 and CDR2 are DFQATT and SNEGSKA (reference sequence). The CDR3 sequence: CSAWTGDGYTF. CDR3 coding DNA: TGCAGTGCGTGGACGGGGGATGGCTACACCTTC.

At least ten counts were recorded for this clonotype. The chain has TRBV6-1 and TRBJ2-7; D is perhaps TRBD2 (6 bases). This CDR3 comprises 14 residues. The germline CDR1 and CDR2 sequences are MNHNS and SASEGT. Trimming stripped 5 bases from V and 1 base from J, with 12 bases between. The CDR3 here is CASSRFGTSYEQYF. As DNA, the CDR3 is TGTGCCAGCAGTAGATTTGGGACTTCCTACGAGCAGTACTTC.

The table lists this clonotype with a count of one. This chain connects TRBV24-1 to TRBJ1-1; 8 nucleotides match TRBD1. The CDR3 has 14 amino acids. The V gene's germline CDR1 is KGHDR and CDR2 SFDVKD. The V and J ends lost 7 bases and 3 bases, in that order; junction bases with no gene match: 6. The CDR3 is CATRLDREDTEAFF. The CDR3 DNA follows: TGTGCCACCAGGCTGGACAGGGAGGACACTGAAGCTTTCTTT.

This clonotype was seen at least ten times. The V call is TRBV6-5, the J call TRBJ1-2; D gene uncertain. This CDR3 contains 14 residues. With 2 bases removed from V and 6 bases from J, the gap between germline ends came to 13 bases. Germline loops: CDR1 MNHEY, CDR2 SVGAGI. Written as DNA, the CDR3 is TGTGCCAGCAGTTACCGAGCTCCAGTCGATGGCTACACCTTC. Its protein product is CASSYRAPVDGYTF.

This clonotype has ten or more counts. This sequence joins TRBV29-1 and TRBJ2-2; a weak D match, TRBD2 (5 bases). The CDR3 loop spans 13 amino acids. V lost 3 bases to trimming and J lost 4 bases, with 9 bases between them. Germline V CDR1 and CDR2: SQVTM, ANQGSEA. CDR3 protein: CSVERAATGELFF. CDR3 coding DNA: TGCAGCGTTGAGCGGGCAGCCACCGGGGAGCTGTTTTTT.

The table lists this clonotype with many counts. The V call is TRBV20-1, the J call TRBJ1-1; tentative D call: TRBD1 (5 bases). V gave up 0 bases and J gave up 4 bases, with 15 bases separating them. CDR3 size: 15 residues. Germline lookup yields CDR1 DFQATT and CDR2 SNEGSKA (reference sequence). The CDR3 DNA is TGCAGTGCTAGAGATCAGCCTGGGGCGCGCACTGAAGCTTTCTTT. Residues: CSARDQPGARTEAFF.

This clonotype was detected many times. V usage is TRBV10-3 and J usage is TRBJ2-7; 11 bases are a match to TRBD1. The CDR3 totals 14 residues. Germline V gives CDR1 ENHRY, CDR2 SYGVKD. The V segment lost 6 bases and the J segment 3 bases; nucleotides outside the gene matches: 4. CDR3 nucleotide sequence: TGTGCCATCAGCTGGGGACAGGGGGACTACGAGCAGTACTTC. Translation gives CAISWGQGDYEQYF.